Given below is one T cell receptor (beta chain) in context. Its matching antigen is unknown. The data stem from a study of PD-L1 blockade in urothelial cancer. About the study: It was at some point between 2014 and 2015 that patients started atezolizumab at 1,200 mg intravenously every 3 weeks. Patients with male sex and bladder-origin urothelial cancer accounted for twenty-five of 29 enrolled. Treatment start was followed by blood analysis at 3 weeks (second dose) and again at 6 weeks. Study conclusions and caveats: For durable-benefit patients, tumor-associated blood clones expanded more at 3 weeks.

Germline values: CDR1 SGHRS, CDR2 YFSETQ. The junction had 4 bases not matched to a gene; V was cut back by 4 bases and J by 5 bases. This CDR3 has 16 residues. Produced via immunoSEQ multiplex PCR; TCRdb's table is partial and in-frame only. Of 50,000 or so clones in the sample, more than 75% were seen once. Time point defined: pretreatment peripheral blood. The TCR originated in a man between 45 and 60 years old with urothelial cancer. The sequencing here drew on PBMCs, taken around atezolizumab (anti-PD-L1) treatment. The chain carries TRBV5-1 and TRBJ2-1, with 15 nucleotides matching TRBD2. CDR3 nucleotides: TGCGCCAGCAGCACGGGACTAGCGGGGGGCCACAATGAGCAGTTCTTC. This codes for CASSTGLAGGHNEQFF.